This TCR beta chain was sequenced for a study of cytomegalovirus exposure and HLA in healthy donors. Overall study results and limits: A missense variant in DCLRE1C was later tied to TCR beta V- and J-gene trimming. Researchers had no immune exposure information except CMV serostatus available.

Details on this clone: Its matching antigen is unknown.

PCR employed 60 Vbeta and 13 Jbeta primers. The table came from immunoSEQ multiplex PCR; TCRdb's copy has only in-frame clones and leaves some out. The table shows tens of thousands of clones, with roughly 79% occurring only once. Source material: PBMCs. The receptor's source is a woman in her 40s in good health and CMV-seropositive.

CDR3 sequence reads: CASSGGTGVEQYF. The CDR3 DNA follows: TGTGCCAGCAGTGGAGGGACAGGGGTCGAGCAGTACTTC. V usage is TRBV2 and J usage is TRBJ2-7; 10 bases agree with TRBD1. Germline V gene data show CDR1 as SNHLY and CDR2 as FYNNEI. The J segment lost 6 bases and the V segment lost 4 bases, leaving 3 bases of the junction unmatched. The CDR3 length is 13 residues.